This TCR beta chain was retrieved from a study of cytomegalovirus exposure and HLA in healthy donors. Whole-study findings and limits: As a later analysis revealed, the rate of TCR association differed by HLA locus, with DRB1 most and HLA-C fewest. Within a later analysis, the majority of CMV-associated TCR beta chains appeared HLA-restricted.

With regard to this clone: Its antigen is unidentified.

Germline-derived CDR1 and CDR2 are LNHDA and SQIVND (reference sequence). There are 15 residues in the CDR3. V lost 0 bases to trimming and J lost 4 bases, with 7 bases between them. The PCR was carried out with 60 Vbeta primers and 13 Jbeta primers. Some clones are missing from TCRdb's copy, which holds only in-frame ones; the method was immunoSEQ multiplex PCR. The sample includes 95,000 to 150,000 clones, roughly 82% of them seen just once. Sequencing was carried out using PBMCs. The rearrangement joins TRBV19 to TRBJ2-6, with D possibly matching TRBD1 (5 bases). The source is a human donor in good health. The CDR3 DNA reads TGTGCCAGTAGTATAGATGGGGCCGGGGCCAACGTCCTGACTTTC. This gives the protein CASSIDGAGANVLTF.